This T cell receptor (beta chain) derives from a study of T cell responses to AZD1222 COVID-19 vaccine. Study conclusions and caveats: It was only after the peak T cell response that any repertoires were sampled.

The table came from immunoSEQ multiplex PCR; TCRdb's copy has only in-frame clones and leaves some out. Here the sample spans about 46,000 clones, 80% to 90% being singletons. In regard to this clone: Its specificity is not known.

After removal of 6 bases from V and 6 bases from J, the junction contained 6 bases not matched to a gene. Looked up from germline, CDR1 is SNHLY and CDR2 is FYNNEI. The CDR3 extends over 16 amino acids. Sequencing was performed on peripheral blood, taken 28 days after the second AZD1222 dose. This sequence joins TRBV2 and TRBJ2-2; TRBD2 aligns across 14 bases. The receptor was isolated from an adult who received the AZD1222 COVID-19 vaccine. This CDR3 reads CASSVRLAGGAGELFF. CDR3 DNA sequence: TGTGCCAGCAGCGTCCGACTAGCGGGAGGGGCCGGGGAGCTGTTTTTT. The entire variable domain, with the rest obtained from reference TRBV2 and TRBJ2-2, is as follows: EPEVTQTPSHQVTQMGQEVILRCVPISNHLYFYWYRQILGQKVEFLVSFYNNEISEKSEIFDDQFSVERPDGSNFTLKIRSTKLEDSAMYFCASSVRLAGGAGELFFGEGSRLTVL.